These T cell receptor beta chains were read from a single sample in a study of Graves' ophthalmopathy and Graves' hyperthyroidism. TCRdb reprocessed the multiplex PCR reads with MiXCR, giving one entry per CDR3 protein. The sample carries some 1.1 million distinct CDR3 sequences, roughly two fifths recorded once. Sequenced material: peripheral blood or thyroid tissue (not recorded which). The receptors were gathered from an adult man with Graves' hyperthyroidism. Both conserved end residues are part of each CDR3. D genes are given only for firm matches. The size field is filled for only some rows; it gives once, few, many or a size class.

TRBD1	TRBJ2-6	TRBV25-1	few	CASSGVALQGSGANVLTF	TGTGCCAGCAGTGGGGTCGCCTTACAGGGGTCTGGGGCCAACGTCCTGACTTTC
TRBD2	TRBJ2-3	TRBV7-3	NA	CASSLGLAGADTQYF	TGTGCCAGCAGCTTAGGCCTAGCGGGAGCAGATACGCAGTATTTT
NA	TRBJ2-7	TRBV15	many	CATSRAQDRPYEQYF	TGTGCCACCAGCAGGGCACAGGACCGACCCTACGAGCAGTACTTC
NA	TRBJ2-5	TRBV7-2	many	CASSLGGRDAETQYF	TGTGCCAGCAGCTTAGGGGGGCGGGACGCCGAGACCCAGTACTTC
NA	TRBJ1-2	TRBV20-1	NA	CSAFDYGYTF	TGCAGTGCTTTTGACTATGGCTACACCTTC
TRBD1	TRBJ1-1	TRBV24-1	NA	CATGDRVAEAFF	TGTGCCACGGGAGACAGGGTGGCTGAAGCTTTCTTT
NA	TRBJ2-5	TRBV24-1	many	CATSDRDSHYF	TGTGCCACCAGTGATAGGGACTCCCACTACTTC
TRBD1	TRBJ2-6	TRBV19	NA	CASSSTGGTGANVLTF	TGTGCCAGTAGTTCCACAGGGGGCACTGGGGCCAACGTCCTGACTTTC
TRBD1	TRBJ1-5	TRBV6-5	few	CVSSSRTGINQPQHF	TGTGTCAGCAGTTCGAGGACAGGGATTAATCAGCCCCAGCATTTT
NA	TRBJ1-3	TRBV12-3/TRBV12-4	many	CASSSQGLPGNTIYF	TGTGCCAGCAGTTCCCAGGGTCTCCCAGGAAACACCATATATTTT
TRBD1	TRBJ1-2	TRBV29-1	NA	CSVWTGGYGYTF	TGCAGCGTTTGGACAGGGGGCTATGGCTACACCTTC
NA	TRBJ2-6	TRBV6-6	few	CASSYRETGANVLTF	TGTGCCAGCAGTTACAGGGAAACTGGGGCCAACGTCCTGACTTTC
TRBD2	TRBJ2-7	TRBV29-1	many	CSVAGTSGYEQYF	TGCAGCGTCGCCGGGACTAGCGGTTACGAGCAGTACTTC
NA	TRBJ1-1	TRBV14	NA	CASSPRRRTGTEAFF	TGTGCCAGCAGCCCCCGCCGGAGAACAGGCACTGAAGCTTTCTTT
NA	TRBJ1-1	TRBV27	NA	CASSAKWGLEAFF	TGTGCCAGCAGTGCCAAGTGGGGGTTAGAAGCTTTCTTT
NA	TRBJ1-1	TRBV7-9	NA	CASSSAGFSYDTEAFF	TGTGCCAGCAGCTCCGCGGGGTTCTCCTACGACACTGAAGCTTTCTTT
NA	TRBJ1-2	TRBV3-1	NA	CASSPSGGRGTGYTF	TGTGCCAGCAGCCCATCCGGGGGGCGGGGAACTGGCTACACCTTC
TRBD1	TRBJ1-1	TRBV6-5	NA	CASSGLQGAGNTEAFF	TGTGCCAGCAGTGGGTTGCAGGGGGCCGGGAACACTGAAGCTTTCTTT
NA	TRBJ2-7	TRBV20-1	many	CSAPLSAGGGEQYF	TGCAGTGCTCCACTAAGCGCCGGGGGTGGGGAGCAGTACTTC
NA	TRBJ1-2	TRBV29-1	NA	CSAKTSGTGNYGYTF	TGCAGCGCCAAAACATCCGGGACGGGTAACTATGGCTACACCTTC
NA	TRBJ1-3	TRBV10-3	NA	CAIGSRAEETIYF	TGTGCCATCGGCTCGCGGGCAGAAGAGACCATATATTTT
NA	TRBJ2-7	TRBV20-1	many	CSARQEIYEQYF	TGCAGTGCTCGACAGGAGATCTACGAGCAGTACTTC
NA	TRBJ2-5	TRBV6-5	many	CASRRRGETQYF	TGTGCCAGCAGGAGAAGGGGGGAGACCCAGTACTTC
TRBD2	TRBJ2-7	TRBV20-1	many	CSATTSGRYYEQYF	TGCAGTGCTACCACTAGCGGGAGGTACTACGAGCAGTACTTC
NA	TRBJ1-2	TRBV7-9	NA	CASSPVRNSAKGYTF	TGTGCCAGCAGCCCGGTCCGGAATAGCGCCAAGGGCTACACCTTC
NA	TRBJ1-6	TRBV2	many	CASSEARSSRGSPLHF	TGTGCCAGCAGTGAAGCGCGGTCTTCCAGAGGTTCACCCCTCCACTTT
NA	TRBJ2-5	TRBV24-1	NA	CATSKDSRETQYF	TGTGCCACCTCCAAAGACTCCCGAGAGACCCAGTACTTC
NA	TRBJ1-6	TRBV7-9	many	CASSPVRGGNSPLHF	TGTGCCAGCAGCCCGGTTCGAGGAGGGAATTCACCCCTCCACTTT